The 30 T cell receptor beta chains given below trace back to one sample, sequenced in a study of tumor-infiltrating lymphocytes in primary liver carcinoma. Co-extraction of both nucleic acids (RNA and DNA) used roughly 20-34 mg of unsorted bulk tissue. TCR beta cDNA was reverse-transcribed from roughly 520 ng of total RNA. The reaction used a constant-region primer and ProtoScript II reverse transcriptase. Libraries covering TCR beta were generated through three nested multiplex PCR rounds (using a slightly modified ARM-PCR). TRBV1-TRBV30 forward primers and a C-beta reverse primer were used in the first two PCR rounds, which each ran for about 10 cycles. TCRdb passed the multiplex PCR reads through MiXCR, listing each CDR3 protein once. The sample lists tens of thousands of distinct CDR3 sequences; around 71% were seen once. The specimen sequenced was liver tumor tissue from sampling region 3. Documented subset: tumor region T3, left-lateral pole. The receptors derive from a woman in her 30s with primary liver carcinoma and hepatitis B virus infection.

As for this clonotype: The CDR3 does not end in the conserved phenylalanine or tryptophan, so this is likely a read error. V usage is TRBV11-2 and J usage is TRBJ2-2; TRBD2 is a possible D gene (5 bases). CDR3 size: 13 residues. The germline V gene encodes CDR1 SGHAT and CDR2 FQNNGV. The DNA of the CDR3 is TGTGACAGCTGCTTAGATAGGACTGGGGAGCTGTTTCTT. Amino acid sequence: CDSCLDRTGELFL.

For this clonotype: Since a much larger clone is just one base distant, this may be a read error. The chain carries TRBV4-1 and TRBJ1-5; D call uncertain. CDR3 size: 14 residues. Germline lookup yields CDR1 MGHRA and CDR2 YSYEKL. The CDR3 spells CASSPSLSNKPQHF. The CDR3 nucleotides read TGCGCCAGCAGCCCCTCATTAAGCAATAAGCCCCAGCATTTT.

J is TRBJ2-1 and V is TRBV11-2; 7 positions agree with TRBD1. Germline CDR1 SGHAT, CDR2 FQNNGV. The CDR3 is 14 residues long. Trimming cost V 9 bases and J 6 bases; bases outside gene matches: 11. The CDR3 coding sequence is TGTGCCAGTACCCGCCGAGGGACAGCCAATGAGCAGTTCTTC. This sequence encodes CASTRRGTANEQFF.

In regard to this clonotype: At one boundary the junction diverges from the germline segment, which might be a read error. The chain employs TRBV11-2 and TRBJ2-3; 10 bases are shared with TRBD2. The CDR3 has 15 amino acids. Per the germline V gene, CDR1 is SGHAT and CDR2 is FQNNGV. As DNA, the CDR3 is TGTGCCAGCAGTTCAGGAAGCGGGAGGGCAGGTACGGAGTATTTT. Its translation is CASSSGSGRAGTEYF.

Concerning this clonotype: Because the CDR3 is missing its conserved closing phenylalanine or tryptophan, this is likely a read error. The chain couples TRBV6-5 to TRBJ2-7; D may be TRBD1 (6 bases). Germline V CDR1 and CDR2: MNHEY, SVGAGI. The CDR3 length is 15 residues. In nucleotides, the CDR3 is TGTGCCAGCAATTACAAGGACAGCAGCTCCTATGAGCAGTACATC. It translates to CASNYKDSSSYEQYI.

V is TRBV5-6 and J is TRBJ2-7; D is uncertain. V was shortened by 4 bases and J by 9 bases, with 17 bases between the two germline ends. The length of the CDR3 is 13 residues. Germline V CDR1 and CDR2: SGHDT, YYEEEE. In DNA form, the CDR3 reads TGTGCCAGCAGCGACCCGGACGACCACGGGCAGTACTTC. It encodes CASSDPDDHGQYF.

The genes are TRBV12-3 or TRBV12-4 and TRBJ1-3; D is perhaps TRBD1 (5 bases). V lost 11 bases and J lost 12, with 17 bases in between. The CDR3 is made up of 11 amino acids. DNA of the CDR3: TGTGCCGCCAGGGCCGGAAACGTCATATATTTT. It translates to CAARAGNVIYF.

The gene calls are TRBV12-5 and TRBJ2-7; the D call may be TRBD1 or TRBD2 (5 bases each). This CDR3 has 13 amino acids. Trimming cost V 7 bases and J 3 bases, with 13 bases left between them. Germline lookup yields CDR1 LGHNT and CDR2 FRNRAP. The CDR3 region is CASAPGTIYEQYF. Here the CDR3 DNA reads TGTGCTAGTGCACCCGGGACGATCTACGAGCAGTACTTC.

Comment on this clonotype: A read error may explain this, as a much larger clone is one base away. The rearrangement joins TRBV11-2 to TRBJ2-1, with TRBD2 matching 9 bases. The ends lost 7 bases at V and 3 bases at J; junction bases unmatched: 10. The CDR3 is 16 residues long. CDR1 and CDR2 from the germline V gene are SGHAT and FQNNGV. The DNA for the CDR3 is TGTGCCAGCAACTCACCCTTTAGCGGGGGCTACAATGAGCAGTTCTTC. Amino acids: CASNSPFSGGYNEQFF.

Worth noting for this clonotype: Germline is not matched at one junction end, which may reflect a read error. The V and J genes are TRBV11-2 and TRBJ1-5; the D gene is possibly TRBD1 (6 bases). This CDR3 is built from 16 residues. Germline V gene lookup returns CDR1 SGHAT and CDR2 FQNNGV. CDR3 nucleotide sequence: TGTGTCAGCAGCCTAAATTTCGGGACATCAAATCAGCCCCAGCATTTC. Its translation: CVSSLNFGTSNQPQHF.

This clonotype was counted a few times. An end of the junction differs from the germline gene, which may be a read error. The V gene is TRBV7-9, the J gene TRBJ2-3; D is uncertain. CDR1 is SEHNR and CDR2 is FQNEAQ in the germline V gene (reference sequence). This CDR3 comprises 15 residues. The DNA for the CDR3 is TGTGCCAGCAGCTTTTTTTCGGGCTTCATAGATACGCAATATTTT. Its protein product is CASSFFSGFIDTQYF.

Points on this clonotype: This may arise from a read error, as a much more abundant clone is one base away. V is TRBV11-3 and J is TRBJ2-3, with 8 bases aligning to TRBD2. The CDR3 runs to 15 residues. Germline V CDR1 and CDR2: SGHNT, YENEEA. J lost 4 bases, V lost 5 bases, and 8 bases had no gene match. DNA of the CDR3: TGTGCCAGCAGCCCGGATAGCGGGATTTCAGATACGCAGTATTTT. Its translation: CASSPDSGISDTQYF.

As to this clonotype: Its ends do not fully match the called genes, so a read error is possible. This chain connects TRBV6-5 to TRBJ1-4; TRBD1 might be the D (6 bases). Germline V gives CDR1 MNHEY, CDR2 SVGAGI. This CDR3 is 17 amino acids long. The CDR3 sequence is CASSYSTTYRAAEKLFF. Here the CDR3 DNA reads TGCGCCAGCAGTTACTCAACCACTTACAGGGCTGCAGAAAAACTGTTCTTT.

This clonotype showed up just once. This clone may be a read error of a much larger clone one base away. This sequence joins TRBV12-3 or TRBV12-4 and TRBJ2-2; D gene uncertain. The CDR3 sequence is 16 residues long. The CDR3 sequence: CASCSIGVGNTAELFF. DNA for the CDR3: TGTGCCAGCTGTTCGATCGGAGTAGGGAACACCGCGGAGCTGTTTTTT.

This clonotype was detected only once. One base away lies a much larger clone, so this may be a sequencing read error. The CDR3 coding sequence is TGTACCAGCAGTGGGGGGACTAGCTCGACAGATACGCAGTATTTT. It encodes CTSSGGTSSTDTQYF. The J gene is TRBJ2-3, the V gene TRBV2, with 9 bases aligning to TRBD2. Germline V gene data show CDR1 as SNHLY and CDR2 as FYNNEI. The CDR3 sequence is 15 residues long. The variable domain in full, with the rest retrieved from reference TRBV2 and TRBJ2-3, is EPEVTQTPSHQVTQMGQEVILRCVPISNHLYFYWYRQILGQKVEFLVSFYNNEISEKSEIFDDQFSVERPDGSNFTLKIRSTKLEDSAMYFCTSSGGTSSTDTQYFGPGTRLTVL.

This clonotype was counted between two and nine times. A read error may produce the germline difference seen at one junction end. The chain joins TRBV11-2 to TRBJ2-3, with 8 nucleotides matching TRBD2. This CDR3 has 17 residues. Germline V gives CDR1 SGHAT, CDR2 FQNNGV. The DNA of the CDR3 is TGTGCCAGCAACCATCGAGGGAGCGGGAGCCTCACTGATACGCACTATTTT. Residues: CASNHRGSGSLTDTHYF.

Only a few counts were recorded for this clonotype. V usage is TRBV6-2 or TRBV6-3 and J usage is TRBJ2-6; 9 bases fit TRBD2. There are 19 residues in the CDR3. CDR1 is MNHEY, CDR2 SVGEGT, per germline. The V and J ends lost 8 bases and 3 bases, in that order; junction bases with no gene match: 17. The CDR3 DNA follows: TGTGCCAGCCAAGACCCCCCAGCGGGAGGTTATGGTGGGGCCAACGTCCTGACTTTC. It encodes CASQDPPAGGYGGANVLTF.

Points on this clonotype: The CDR3 end shows no conserved phenylalanine or tryptophan, and so a read error is likely. This chain links TRBV11-3 with TRBJ1-1; maybe TRBD1 (5 bases). This CDR3 region has 14 residues. V lost 5 bases and J 11 bases, leaving 21 bases between the germline ends. CDR1 is SGHNT, CDR2 YENEEA, per germline. The CDR3 protein is CASSHRGGEVRAFY. The CDR3 region has the DNA TGTGCCAGCAGCCATAGGGGAGGGGAGGTTCGCGCTTTCTAT.

On this clonotype itself: The final CDR3 position lacks the conserved phenylalanine or tryptophan, pointing to a likely read error. The V call is TRBV9, the J call TRBJ1-2; D unresolved. CDR1 is SGDLS and CDR2 is YYNGEE in the germline V gene. V lost 0 bases and J 5 bases, leaving 11 bases between the germline ends. This CDR3 comprises 14 residues. CDR3 coding DNA: TGTGCCAGCAGCGTAGGTGACGGCCCTTATGGCTACACCCTC. Translation gives CASSVGDGPYGYTL.

Comments on this clonotype: Possible read error: a much larger clone is one base away. V is TRBV11-2 and J is TRBJ2-3, with D perhaps assigned TRBD1 or TRBD2 (5 bases each). In germline, CDR1 is SGHAT, CDR2 FQNNGV. The CDR3 consists of 12 residues. CDR3 in amino acids: CAGSWGSDTQYF. The CDR3 DNA follows: TGTGCCGGCAGCTGGGGGTCAGACACGCAGTATTTT.

Of note for this clonotype: This CDR3 is missing its conserved last phenylalanine or tryptophan, likely due to a read error. The DNA is left out, because the CDR3 cannot be placed on it with certainty; the CDR3 is given as TCRdb lists it. The genes are TRBV11-1 and TRBJ2-7. The CDR3 adds up to 13 amino acids, both ends counted. Germline V gene sequence: CDR1 SGHAT, CDR2 FQDESV (reference sequence). The CDR3 reads CASSLGYFREPYL.

Details on this clonotype: The conserved phenylalanine or tryptophan normally closing the CDR3 is absent here, so this likely arose from a read error. V and J are TRBV5-6 and TRBJ2-2; maybe TRBD2 (5 bases). Germline CDR1 reads SGHDT; CDR2 reads YYEEEE. The CDR3 is 15 amino acids. The DNA of the CDR3 is TGTGCCAGCTGCTTGGCACCCAGAGCCACCGGGGAACTGTTTTTA. This translates into CASCLAPRATGELFL.

The V gene is TRBV29-1, the J gene TRBJ2-5; TRBD2 matches 8 bases. CDR1 and CDR2 (germline): SQVTM, ANQGSEA. CDR3 length: 15 amino acids. The CDR3 protein is CNVDYTGGPVETQYF. CDR3 sequence (DNA): TGCAATGTTGATTACACGGGAGGGCCGGTAGAGACCCAGTACTTC.

Of note for this clonotype: The junction departs from germline at one end; a sequencing error may be responsible. The J gene is TRBJ1-1, the V gene TRBV5-4; D ambiguous. This CDR3 is 15 amino acids long. The germline V gene has CDR1 SGHNT and CDR2 YYREEE (reference sequence). CDR3 sequence: CASTWSGVEYTEAFF. CDR3 sequence (DNA): TGTGCCAGCACCTGGTCCGGGGTCGAGTACACTGAAGCTTTCTTC. The full variable domain, its missing parts supplied by reference TRBV5-4 and TRBJ1-1, is ETGVTQSPTHLIKTRGQQVTLRCSSQSGHNTVSWYQQALGQGPQFIFQYYREEENGRGNFPPRFSGLQFPNYSSELNVNALELDDSALYLCASTWSGVEYTEAFFGQGTRLTVV.

There are many counts of this clonotype. Being one base from a much bigger clone, this may be a read error. This chain connects TRBV11-2 to TRBJ2-1; maybe TRBD2 (6 bases). The germline V gene encodes CDR1 SGHAT and CDR2 FQNNGV. The V end lost 6 bases, the J end lost 10 bases, and 19 bases lay between the germline ends. The CDR3 extends over 14 amino acids. Written as DNA, the CDR3 is TGTGCCAGCAGTCGGGACTCGAGGTATAGGGAGCAGTTCTTC. Residues: CASSRDSRYREQFF.

Note on this clonotype: The germline gene is not matched at one end of the junction; a read error may be the cause. The chain links TRBV5-6 to TRBJ2-4; 8 bases agree with TRBD2. CDR1 is SGHDT, CDR2 YYEEEE, per germline. The CDR3 covers 21 residues. The DNA of the CDR3 is TGCGCCAGCAGACCTGGACGGGTTGTCACGGGAGGGGAGCTAGCCAAAAACATTCAGTACTTC. It encodes CASRPGRVVTGGELAKNIQYF.

This clonotype is medium-sized within its sample. The genes are TRBV29-1 and TRBJ2-3, with 8 bases aligning to TRBD1. Trimming cost V 6 bases and J 14 bases; bases outside gene matches: 10. Germline V CDR1 and CDR2: SQVTM, ANQGSEA. The CDR3 is made up of 11 amino acids. The DNA for the CDR3 is TGCAGCGTGGCGGACAGGGAGAGAGTGTATTTT. It specifies CSVADRERVYF.

Concerning this clonotype itself: At one boundary the junction diverges from the germline segment, which might be a read error. V and J are TRBV4-3 and TRBJ2-1; the D is unclear. The CDR3 covers 16 residues. The germline CDR1 and CDR2 sequences are LGHNA and YSLEER. The CDR3, as DNA: TGCGCCAGCAGCCAAGATGCCGGATGCTCCTACAATGATCAGTTCTTC. Translated: CASSQDAGCSYNDQFF.

About this clonotype itself: Sequence at one end of the junction differs from germline and may be a read error. The rearrangement uses TRBV24-1 and TRBJ2-3, with D maybe TRBD1 (6 bases). Germline V gene data show CDR1 as KGHDR and CDR2 as SFDVKD. The CDR3 is made up of 17 amino acids. CDR3 DNA: TGTGCCACCAGTGATGGTATAGGGACAAGCCCCGGAGATACGGAGTATTTT. Protein sequence: CATSDGIGTSPGDTEYF.

Of note for this clonotype: A read error may be the cause here, since a much bigger clone is one base away. The genes are TRBV11-2 and TRBJ2-1; possible D gene TRBD2, 6 bases. The CDR3 runs 14 residues. The germline CDR1 and CDR2 sequences are SGHAT and FQNNGV. Trimming took off 7 bases at V and 5 bases at J, with 15 bases between the two ends. The CDR3, as DNA: TGTGCCAGCAACCGTTCGGGACTGAACAATGAGCAGTTCTTC. This encodes CASNRSGLNNEQFF.